Listed here are 22 T cell receptor beta chains from one sample, sequenced in a study of blood T cell repertoires in COVID-19. Method: immunoSEQ multiplex PCR; TCRdb's copy keeps in-frame clones and lacks some. The sample lists approximately 390,000 clones, approximately 88% occurring once. Sequencing was done on a sample of PBMCs or T cells enriched from blood (not recorded which). The receptors derive from a middle-aged woman with acute COVID-19.

The rearrangement links TRBV5-1 to TRBJ2-3; 11 bases match TRBD2. The V and J ends lost 4 bases and 5 bases, in that order; junction bases with no gene match: 9. Germline CDR1 and CDR2: SGHRS and YFSETQ. The CDR3 runs to 16 residues. CDR3 DNA sequence: TGCGCCAGCAGCAACCCAGGACTAGCGGGCGTAGATACGCAGTATTTT. Its protein is CASSNPGLAGVDTQYF.

CDR3 DNA sequence: TGCGCCAGCAGGGCCAGTCAGGGGAGAAGCACAGATACGCAGTATTTT. Its protein product is CASRASQGRSTDTQYF. This chain joins TRBV4-1 and TRBJ2-3, with D maybe TRBD1 (6 bases). Germline V CDR1 and CDR2: MGHRA, YSYEKL. The germline V and J ends were trimmed by 6 bases and 0 bases, with 16 bases remaining between them. The CDR3 covers 16 residues.

This chain uses TRBV30 with TRBJ2-2; perhaps TRBD1 as D (6 bases). V was cut by 4 bases and J by 0 bases, with 6 bases left in between. CDR3 length equals 13 residues. CDR1 is GTSNPN and CDR2 is SVGIG in the germline V gene (reference sequence). Here the CDR3 reads CAWNRANTGELFF. CDR3 sequence (DNA): TGTGCCTGGAACAGGGCGAACACCGGGGAGCTGTTTTTT.

The rearrangement links TRBV4-1 to TRBJ2-3, with D possibly being TRBD2 (6 bases). The CDR3 has 17 residues. The V end was cut by 0 bases, the J end by 2 bases, with 15 bases between. The germline gives CDR1 MGHRA, CDR2 YSYEKL. The CDR3 protein is CASSQDLAGTYTDTQYF. As DNA, the CDR3 is TGCGCCAGCAGCCAAGATTTGGCGGGGACTTACACAGATACGCAGTATTTT.

The J gene is TRBJ2-1, the V gene TRBV5-4, with a possible D match to TRBD1 (5 bases). Germline V gene sequence: CDR1 SGHNT, CDR2 YYREEE (reference sequence). The germline V and J ends were trimmed by 2 bases and 6 bases, with 9 bases remaining between them. The CDR3 contains 13 residues. DNA of the CDR3: TGTGCCAGCAGCTTTAAGGGGTTCAATGAGCAGTTCTTC. This gives the protein CASSFKGFNEQFF.

V and J are TRBV25-1 and TRBJ1-1; a possible D gene is TRBD1 (5 bases). This CDR3 comprises 13 residues. V lost 2 bases and J lost 2, with 6 bases in between. Per the germline V gene, CDR1 is MGHDK and CDR2 is SYGVNS. The CDR3 nucleotides are TGTGCCAGCAGTGAAGGGGCCAACACTGAAGCTTTCTTT. This encodes CASSEGANTEAFF.

This clone was seen more than once but under ten times. Here the CDR3 reads CASSLGQGPFSGNTIYF. The DNA of the CDR3 is TGTGCCAGCAGTTTAGGACAGGGCCCTTTCTCTGGAAACACCATATATTTT. The chain employs TRBV27 and TRBJ1-3; 8 nucleotides align to TRBD1. V shed 2 bases, J shed 0 bases, and the junction held 6 bases outside the gene matches. The CDR3 is 17 residues long. The V gene's germline CDR1 is MNHEY and CDR2 SMNVEV (reference sequence).

The chain employs TRBV10-3 and TRBJ1-6; 8 bases fit TRBD1. J was trimmed by 5 bases and V by 3 bases; bases with no gene match: 3. Per the germline V gene, CDR1 is ENHRY and CDR2 is SYGVKD. The CDR3 runs to 15 residues. The CDR3 region is CAISDGQGHNSPLHF. In DNA, the CDR3 is TGTGCCATCAGTGACGGACAGGGTCATAATTCACCCCTCCACTTT.

The chain couples TRBV5-1 to TRBJ2-6, with a possible D match to TRBD1 (5 bases). Trimming removed 0 bases from V and 2 bases from J, with 15 bases in between. The CDR3 spans 18 residues. Germline CDR1 is SGHRS and CDR2 is YFSETQ. The CDR3 DNA sequence: TGCGCCAGCAGCTTGGCGGGCAGGGCTCCCGCTGGGGCCAACGTCCTGACTTTC. It is translated as CASSLAGRAPAGANVLTF.

This sequence joins TRBV3-1 (or the pseudogene TRBV3-2) and TRBJ1-2, with D possibly being TRBD1 (6 bases). There are 14 residues in the CDR3. The germline V gene encodes CDR1 LGHDT and CDR2 YNNKEL (reference sequence). The V end was cut by 5 bases, the J end by 8 bases, with 18 bases between. CDR3 DNA sequence: TGTGCCAGCAGCGGACGGGACACCCACGGGGGCTACACCTTC. It encodes CASSGRDTHGGYTF.

The chain combines TRBV4-1 with TRBJ1-1, with 9 bases fitting TRBD1. CDR3 length equals 14 residues. CDR1 MGHRA and CDR2 YSYEKL come from the germline V gene. V lost 5 bases and J lost 1; bases outside the gene matches: 2. CDR3 amino acids: CASSLGQGNTEAFF. The CDR3 nucleotides are TGCGCCAGCAGCTTGGGACAGGGGAACACTGAAGCTTTCTTT.

The chain carries TRBV4-2 and TRBJ2-3; the D is unclear. Trimming removed 0 bases at V and 0 bases at J, with 7 bases between. CDR3 size: 15 residues. Germline assignment: CDR1 LGHNA and CDR2 YNFKEQ. The CDR3 DNA is TGTGCCAGCAGCCAAGATCAGGATAGCACAGATACGCAGTATTTT. Translated: CASSQDQDSTDTQYF.

This chain joins TRBV21-1 and TRBJ1-4; the table's D call TRBD1 went unverified against the DNA. TRBV21-1 is designated a pseudogene. This CDR3 has 18 amino acids. The CDR3 spells CASSKVGTEKVSGEKLFF. DNA of the CDR3: TGTGCCAGCAGCAAAGTGGGGACAGAGAAAGTGTCGGGTGAAAAACTGTTTTTT.

The chain recombines TRBV19 with TRBJ1-5; tentative D call: TRBD1 (6 bases). CDR1 LNHDA and CDR2 SQIVND come from the germline V gene (reference sequence). The CDR3 totals 15 residues. Trimming took 3 bases from V and 0 from J, leaving 9 bases between them. CDR3 in amino acids: CASSIMDSSNQPQHF. DNA for the CDR3: TGTGCCAGTAGTATTATGGACAGTAGCAATCAGCCCCAGCATTTT.

This clone was recorded once. The chain uses TRBV15 and TRBJ1-3; possibly TRBD1 for D (5 bases). This CDR3 comprises 14 residues. V was clipped by 5 bases and J by 4 bases, with 12 bases between them. Germline assignment: CDR1 LNHNV and CDR2 YYDKDF (reference sequence). The CDR3 loop is CATSGARQGNTIYF. The DNA of the CDR3 is TGTGCCACCAGCGGGGCCCGGCAGGGAAACACCATATATTTT.

This chain connects TRBV7-7 to TRBJ2-2, with 12 bases identical to TRBD1. The CDR3 length is 16 residues. Germline values: CDR1 SSHAT, CDR2 FNYEAQ (reference sequence). Losses at the gene ends were 4 bases for V and 2 bases for J; bases not matched to a gene: 2. CDR3 amino acids: CASSYGTGGNTGELFF. CDR3 nucleotides: TGTGCCAGCAGCTACGGGACAGGGGGCAACACCGGGGAGCTGTTTTTT.

The rearrangement uses TRBV5-4 and TRBJ1-3, with no clear D. With 0 bases removed from V and 0 bases from J, the gap between germline ends came to 10 bases. CDR1 and CDR2 from the germline V gene are SGHNT and YYREEE (reference sequence). There are 16 residues in the CDR3. CDR3 sequence (DNA): TGTGCCAGCAGCTTGGGGCAGCGAGACTCTGGAAACACCATATATTTT. Translation gives CASSLGQRDSGNTIYF.

This chain joins TRBV6-1 and TRBJ1-6, with 7 bases fitting TRBD1. Germline CDR1 MNHNS, CDR2 SASEGT. V lost 1 base to trimming and J lost 12 bases; unmatched junction nucleotides: 9. This CDR3 is 15 amino acids long. CDR3 region: CASSEGRDSEEPLHF. The CDR3 DNA follows: TGTGCCAGCAGTGAAGGGCGGGACAGTGAAGAACCCCTCCACTTT.

This clone was picked up a small number of times. The chain has TRBV29-1 and TRBJ1-2; unclear D gene. The CDR3 extends over 12 amino acids. Trimming took off 3 bases at V and 8 bases at J, with 13 bases between the two ends. Germline-derived CDR1 and CDR2 are SQVTM and ANQGSEA. This chain's CDR3 is CSVEEGMRGYTF. The CDR3, as DNA: TGCAGCGTTGAGGAGGGCATGAGAGGCTACACCTTC.

The genes are TRBV5-4 and TRBJ1-1; a possible D gene is TRBD1 (5 bases). The V gene's germline CDR1 is SGHNT and CDR2 YYREEE (reference sequence). With 0 bases removed from V and 1 base from J, the gap between germline ends came to 10 bases. The CDR3 runs 15 residues. CDR3 in amino acids: CASSLGGGGNTEAFF. The CDR3 nucleotides read TGTGCCAGCAGCTTGGGTGGCGGGGGGAACACTGAAGCTTTCTTT. The whole variable domain, filled in from reference TRBV5-4 and TRBJ1-1, reads ETGVTQSPTHLIKTRGQQVTLRCSSQSGHNTVSWYQQALGQGPQFIFQYYREEENGRGNFPPRFSGLQFPNYSSELNVNALELDDSALYLCASSLGGGGNTEAFFGQGTRLTVV.

The CDR3 DNA sequence: TGCGCCAGCAGCCAAGCCGGGACAGGGTACTACGAGCAGTACTTC. Encoded protein: CASSQAGTGYYEQYF. The V call is TRBV4-1, the J call TRBJ2-7; 9 bases align to TRBD1. The V gene's germline CDR1 is MGHRA and CDR2 YSYEKL. The CDR3 is 15 residues long. Trimming took 1 base from V and 3 from J; bases not matched to a gene: 4.

The rearrangement links TRBV5-4 to TRBJ2-6, with 7 bases that match TRBD1. Trimming removed 1 base from V and 2 bases from J; junction bases left unmatched: 0. Per germline, CDR1 SGHNT and CDR2 YYREEE (reference sequence). This CDR3 is built from 15 residues. The CDR3 coding sequence is TGTGCCAGCAGCTTGACAGGGGCTGGGGCCAACGTCCTGACTTTC. Amino acids: CASSLTGAGANVLTF. Looking up the rest from reference TRBV5-4 and TRBJ2-6 gives the full variable domain: ETGVTQSPTHLIKTRGQQVTLRCSSQSGHNTVSWYQQALGQGPQFIFQYYREEENGRGNFPPRFSGLQFPNYSSELNVNALELDDSALYLCASSLTGAGANVLTFGAGSRLTVL.